The 9 T cell receptor beta chains in this list originate from one sample, sequenced in a study of OX40 agonist ivuxolimab in advanced cancers. The data were produced by immunoSEQ multiplex PCR, yet TCRdb's version contains in-frame clones alone and is incomplete. The profile covers roughly 76,000 clones, with around 85% appearing a single time and roughly 6% taken by the ten largest. Sequenced here: CD4+ or CD8+ T cells sorted from blood, sampled in a trial of the OX40 agonist ivuxolimab. The receptors shown here come from an adult with an advanced solid tumor such as melanoma, head and neck, liver or kidney cancer.

V and J are TRBV29-1 and TRBJ1-5; no clear D gene. Germline lookup yields CDR1 SQVTM and CDR2 ANQGSEA. This CDR3 contains 10 residues. Trimming cost V 3 bases and J 6 bases, with 3 bases left between them. The CDR3 spells CSVEGQPQHF. The CDR3 DNA reads TGCAGCGTTGAGGGTCAGCCCCAGCATTTT. Drawing the rest from reference TRBV29-1 and TRBJ1-5, the complete variable domain is SAVISQKPSRDICQRGTSLTIQCQVDSQVTMMFWYRQQPGQSLTLIATANQGSEATYESGFVIDKFPISRPNLTFSTLTVSNMSPEDSSIYLCSVEGQPQHFGDGTRLSIL.

This chain connects TRBV9 to TRBJ1-3; tentatively, D is TRBD1 (5 bases). The germline gives CDR1 SGDLS, CDR2 YYNGEE. V dropped 4 bases and J dropped 4 bases, with 18 bases sitting between them. The CDR3 spans 16 residues. The DNA of the CDR3 is TGTGCCAGCAGCACCCAGACAGACAGTAGGGGAAACACCATATATTTT. As protein: CASSTQTDSRGNTIYF.

J is TRBJ2-4 and V is TRBV29-1, with D possibly being TRBD1 or TRBD2 (5 bases each). Germline values: CDR1 SQVTM, CDR2 ANQGSEA. The CDR3 sequence is 15 residues long. V dropped 6 bases and J dropped 0 bases, with 15 bases sitting between them. CDR3 sequence (DNA): TGCAGCGTAGGGACCGACGAATTAGCCAAAAACATTCAGTACTTC. Translating it yields CSVGTDELAKNIQYF.

This clone appeared once. For the CDR3, the DNA is TGCGCCAGCAGCCTTCGACAGTTGACTGAAGCTTTCTTT. Translated: CASSLRQLTEAFF. The genes are TRBV4-1 and TRBJ1-1; possible D gene TRBD1, 5 bases. The CDR3 sequence is 13 residues long. Germline CDR1 is MGHRA and CDR2 is YSYEKL. Between the trimmed V and J ends, which lost 4 bases and 5 bases, there was a span of 11 bases.

V gene TRBV9 combines with J gene TRBJ2-3, with 11 bases that match TRBD2. This CDR3 has 20 residues. Germline V CDR1 and CDR2: SGDLS, YYNGEE. The trim removed 3 bases at V and 4 bases at J, leaving 19 bases unmatched. The CDR3 reads CASSAEIRGLLAGEADTQYF. The CDR3 bases are TGTGCCAGCAGCGCCGAGATTAGGGGGCTACTAGCGGGAGAAGCAGATACGCAGTATTTT.

The chain combines TRBV6-5 with TRBJ2-2; D is unresolved. The CDR3 length is 15 residues. V dropped 3 bases and J dropped 0 bases, with 8 bases sitting between them. CDR1 is MNHEY and CDR2 is SVGAGI in the germline V gene. CDR3 loop: CASSYDAPNTGELFF. The CDR3 region has the DNA TGTGCCAGCAGTTATGACGCGCCGAACACCGGGGAGCTGTTTTTT.

The CDR3 DNA reads as TGTGCCAGCAGCTCCCGGGACATAAGCGAGACCCAGTACTTC. The encoded protein is CASSSRDISETQYF. The chain recombines TRBV5-4 with TRBJ2-5; tentative D call: TRBD1 (6 bases). Germline assignment: CDR1 SGHNT and CDR2 YYREEE (reference sequence). V was clipped by 3 bases and J by 5 bases, with 14 bases between them. The CDR3 totals 14 residues.

The chain combines TRBV27 with TRBJ2-1; 9 nucleotides agree with TRBD2. The germline gives CDR1 MNHEY, CDR2 SMNVEV (reference sequence). This CDR3 has 15 amino acids. Unmatched junction bases numbered 9, after V lost 4 bases and J lost 8 bases. Written as DNA, the CDR3 is TGTGCCAGCAGTTCACCCGCGGGGGGGCGGGATGAGCAGTTCTTC. This sequence encodes CASSSPAGGRDEQFF.

The chain combines TRBV2 with TRBJ2-3; D is perhaps TRBD1 (7 bases). Trimming removed 4 bases at V and 4 bases at J, with 15 bases between. The CDR3 spans 15 residues. The germline V gene has CDR1 SNHLY and CDR2 FYNNEI. The CDR3 reads CASSGQGGPADTQYF. CDR3 in DNA: TGTGCCAGCAGTGGTCAGGGGGGCCCCGCAGATACGCAGTATTTT.